This T cell receptor beta chain originates from a study of cytomegalovirus exposure and HLA in healthy donors (dated by TCRdb to 2015 to 2018). About the study as a whole: An earlier analysis of 587 of the donors reported 276 Gb of sequence data and 100 million to 120 million unique TCR beta sequences obtained from around 170 million T cells. All discovery cohort repertoires had been generated on a single sequencing platform. On average, around 230,000 unique TCR beta nucleotide sequences were sequenced per donor among about 400 genotyped donors of the cohort, with about 17% of those sequences being non-productive. An earlier analysis of some 600 of the donors applied high-throughput TCR beta sequencing to assess whether each TCR beta V gene segment acted as functional or pseudogenic. Typing coverage varied by locus: 629-630 donors for A, B, C, DRB1 and DQB1; more than 500 for DQA1; around 610 for DPA1; roughly 450 for DPB1. Donor age, sex, ethnicity and CMV serostatus were compiled together with the repertoire data. HLA typing covered class I and class II loci at four-digit resolution. The study used immunosequencing to profile the T cell repertoires of some 600 subjects and linked those repertoires to cytomegalovirus serostatus. A later analysis re-analyzed previously published TCR beta repertoires from about 600 donors and added high-resolution HLA genotyping to study TCR occurrence patterns. Of the roughly 390 genotyped donors, 65% to 90% were placed in the genetic ancestry cluster associated with self-reported Caucasian donors. Roughly 5 DR-DQ haplotypes were treated as single units for association and clustering because of strong linkage in the cohort. Roughly 300 gigabases of sequencing data and approximately 93 million unique TCR sequences were included in an early release covering several hundred HLA-typed donors. The study aimed to test whether signatures of past pathogen exposure could be identified by cataloging public T cell receptors. Along with the approximately 650-subject first cohort, a separate validation cohort of 120 different subjects was used. The study combined high-throughput TCR immunosequencing, statistical association of individual TCRs with disease status, and machine learning to predict cytomegalovirus infection status. The later analysis used no new phenotypic data to find candidate immune exposures, relying instead on TCR beta sequences and their occurrence across donors. A later genetic analysis used genome-wide SNP genotypes for 398 of the 666 donors, treating that subset as a discovery cohort.

At the junction V is shortened by 2 bases and J by 7 bases; bases outside the gene matches: 7. The CDR3 goes from the cysteine to the phenylalanine over 15 residues. Solely the CDR3 DNA is kept, with 45 bases framed from the first base. CDR1 and CDR2, per the germline V gene, are SGHRS and YFSETQ. Concerning this clone itself: Its antigen is unknown. Per-base qualities were not stored, and no clone one base away is much larger.

The cohort consisted of some 730 healthy bone marrow donors. At the time of sampling, all cohort members were nominally healthy, though unrecorded immune exposures were likely present. The donor tested CMV seronegative, placing the donor among the roughly 400 seronegative members of the cohort. Every donor gave a peripheral blood sample, and the peripheral blood mononuclear cells from that sample were used for TCR beta sequencing. The Qiagen DNeasy Blood Extraction Kit was used to extract genomic DNA from the blood cell samples. The library was built by means of the immunoSEQ multiplex PCR assay. For the multiplex PCR, a mixture combining 60 forward primers for TCR Vbeta segments and 13 reverse primers for TCR Jbeta segments was used. Amplification of the CDR3 region of rearranged TCR beta genes was performed with a multiplex PCR assay on genomic DNA. The Illumina HiSeq System was used to sequence the amplified TCR beta libraries as 87-base-pair reads. The authors' analysis ran thus. A later analysis tallied about 77 million unique TCR beta chains across the approximately 670 repertoires, and 10 million to 11 million of those chains were shared by two or more donors. To remove PCR and sequencing errors, raw reads were error-corrected and collapsed into unique sequences using a nearest-neighbor algorithm that merged closely related sequences. Alignment of CDR3 sequences to IMGT reference sequences was used to assign V, D and J gene segments. For a sequence to be retained, a match of at least six nucleotides to both a V gene segment and a J gene segment was required. A rearrangement counted as productive if the CDR3 had no stop codons and remained in frame with V and J, and every other rearrangement counted as non-productive. CDR3 was defined according to IMGT convention as the region running from the second conserved V-encoded cysteine to the conserved J-encoded phenylalanine. Sequences without an unambiguous match to a single V gene segment were excluded from the earlier analysis of 587 of the donors. In an earlier analysis of 450 to 750 of the donors, a V segment was called functional when productive rearrangements were above 56.7%, and segregating when the standard deviation between donors exceeded 5%. To diagnose cytomegalovirus status from the catalog of TCR beta chain sequences, a statistical classification framework was built. In a later analysis, V and J genes were assigned by comparing TCR nucleotide sequences against IMGT/GENE-DB human TR gene sequences. The TCRdist pipeline was used in a later analysis to assign CDR3 sequences and most-parsimonious VDJ recombination scenarios. In a later analysis, every TCR beta chain was defined by the combination of its CDR3 amino acid sequence and its V-gene family, and reads without a unique V-gene family were dropped. A later analysis removed several hundred highly shared, low-generation-probability nucleotide sequences to deal with suspected cross-contamination and a sequencing artifact. In a later analysis, a clonal expansion index was calculated for each public chain from normalized within-repertoire ranks of inferred template counts. Generation probabilities in a later analysis came from a VDJ recombination model fitted to out-of-frame rearrangements, and those results were checked against IGoR. In a later analysis, TCR-TCR, TCR-HLA and TCR-CMV co-occurrence was scored with hypergeometric tests, and a repertoire-size bias correction was applied to TCR pairs. In a later analysis, false discovery rates were estimated by permuting HLA or CMV assignments 20 times. In a later analysis, co-occurring TCRs were grouped with DBSCAN, and TCRdist sequence similarity was added when clustering was performed within HLA-allele-positive subsets. Repertoires with fewer than 30,000 or more than 120,000 public chains were left out of co-occurrence clustering, as were five repertoires with anomalous nucleotide sharing. Held by TCRdb, this immuneACCESS table contains in-frame sequences only and omits some clones. Under half of the omission traces to an unresolved V gene where checked; the cause of the rest is unknown. The V and J calls and clone size are taken from that table; D and trimming were inferred from the DNA. In all, the sample holds 150,000 to 200,000 clones, and 86% of those were seen once. The ten most abundant clones make up roughly 1.9% of the sample.

Beyond this particular receptor, the publication reports: A later analysis found that most CMV-associated TCR beta chains appeared HLA-restricted, with HLA associations seemingly driven largely by CMV exposure. A further reported finding was that TCR beta sequences accurately predicted the HLA-A and HLA-B alleles for most subjects in the first cohort. This cohort had only TCR beta chains sequenced, and the lack of alpha or paired-chain data limited which features could be detected. A later analysis found that HLA-associated TCR beta chains were more clonally expanded and had lower generation probabilities than equally common non-associated chains. Approximately 16 rarely observed V segments, including chromosome 9 orphons, were excluded from the earlier analysis of almost 600 of the donors because counts were too low. In vitro tests confirmed that a few of the cytomegalovirus-associated TCR beta chains recognize cytomegalovirus antigens. A total of roughly 160 TCR beta chains were listed by the study as associated with cytomegalovirus. A later analysis reported that several top co-occurrence clusters appeared linked to parvovirus B19, influenza, CMV and Epstein-Barr virus. For the cohort, immune exposure information was limited to CMV serostatus. Because HLA typing was missing for some donors at each locus, association tests included only the typed subset. Assigning TCR associations to individual alleles was difficult when HLA alleles, especially DR and DQ, strongly co-occurred. According to a later genetic analysis, donors in an Asian-associated ancestry cluster had fewer N-insertions in productive TCRs than the approximately 700-donor mean. The classifier was reported to diagnose cytomegalovirus status with high specificity and sensitivity in both the original cohort and the validation cohort. In a later analysis, some 18,000 TCR beta sequences were associated with specific HLA alleles at a false discovery rate of 0.05. In a later analysis, TCR association rates were found to vary across HLA loci, with the most associated TCRs seen for DRB1 alleles and the fewest for HLA-C alleles. Correlated functional status among segregating V segments might reflect linkage disequilibrium, but an unknown experimental factor could not be ruled out. While some public TCRs were present in many individuals, most TCR sequences turned up only very rarely across donors. The presence/absence analyses assumed that sequencing depth was roughly uniform across donors, and that assumption may not be true. The authors suggested that the approach could potentially be generalized to other disease states and immunological phenotypes. In an earlier analysis of under 600 of the donors, most TCR beta V segments were observed in productive rearrangements about 87% or about 30% of the time, broadly matching IMGT annotations. In a later genetic analysis, a missense DCLRE1C variant was associated with V-gene and J-gene trimming of TCR beta chains, and the association was replicated in an independent cohort. Some IMGT-functional V segments, including TRBV6-2 and TRBV6-3, could not be told apart with the 87-base-pair reads, so those segments were excluded. A group of highly shared sequence variants was considered likely to be a technical artifact of the sequencing pipeline.

The sequenced material came from PBMCs. The TCR originated in a woman aged 18-30 years in good health and CMV-seronegative. The chain is encoded by TRBV5-1 joined to TRBJ2-1, and TRBD1 aligns with 9 junction nucleotides. At the DNA level, the sequence is TGCGCCAGCAGCTTCCGGGACAGGGTTTTGAATGAGCAGTTCTTC. Its protein reads: CASSFRDRVLNEQFF.